The source of this TCR beta chain is a study of T cells after posttransplantation cyclophosphamide. This clone appeared many times. This CDR3 is 13 amino acids long. The V and J ends lost 7 bases and 4 bases respectively, with 11 bases between them. Germline values: CDR1 MDHEN, CDR2 SYDVKM. The repertoire was sequenced with immunoSEQ multiplex PCR; TCRdb's copy has only in-frame clones and lacks some. Recorded here are 25,000 to 30,000 clones, none singletons. The clonotype was recovered from a woman aged 60-70 years in good health, CMV-negative, and a related stem cell transplant donor. The chain recombines TRBV28 with TRBJ1-5, with D tentatively TRBD1 (5 bases). Sample: PBMCs. In DNA form, the CDR3 reads TGTGCCAGCATTCGGGACTGGAATCAGCCCCAGCATTTT. Residues: CASIRDWNQPQHF.